Listed here are 27 T cell receptor beta chains from one sample, sequenced in a study of CD8+ T cells in alopecia areata. Extraction and reverse transcription of RNA yielded cDNA as the sequencing template. Generated by immunoSEQ multiplex PCR, the TCRdb table keeps only in-frame clones and is missing some. The sample has about 82,000 clones, about 53% seen once. Sequenced: NKG2D-high CD8+ T cells sorted from blood. The receptors shown here come from a human donor with alopecia areata.

This clone turned up a few times. The chain couples TRBV7-9 to TRBJ1-1; 7 bases align to TRBD1. The germline gives CDR1 SEHNR, CDR2 FQNEAQ (reference sequence). CDR3 length: 14 amino acids. V lost 5 bases to trimming and J lost 3 bases; unmatched junction nucleotides: 6. CDR3 sequence reads: CASSRWDSYTEAFF. For the CDR3, the DNA is TGTGCCAGCAGCCGTTGGGACAGCTACACTGAAGCTTTCTTT. Drawing the rest from reference TRBV7-9 and TRBJ1-1, the complete variable domain is DTGVSQNPRHKITKRGQNVTFRCDPISEHNRLYWYRQTLGQGPEFLTYFQNEAQLEKSRLLSDRFSAERPKGSFSTLEIQRTEQGDSAMYLCASSRWDSYTEAFFGQGTRLTVV.

The chain combines TRBV2 with TRBJ2-3; tentative D call: TRBD2 (5 bases). V shed 4 bases and J shed 5 bases, with 22 bases lying between them. Germline-derived CDR1 and CDR2 are SNHLY and FYNNEI. CDR3 length equals 17 residues. CDR3 DNA: TGTGCCAGCAGTGTGGACCCGGACTTTCCCATCATAGATACGCAGTATTTT. It translates to CASSVDPDFPIIDTQYF.

The CDR3 bases are TGCGCCAGCAGCCCTGATAGGACAGCGCGTGAGCAGTTCTTC. This gives the protein CASSPDRTAREQFF. The chain recombines TRBV5-1 with TRBJ2-1; tentatively, D is TRBD1 (6 bases). This CDR3 comprises 14 residues. The germline V gene encodes CDR1 SGHRS and CDR2 YFSETQ. The ends were cut back, 4 bases at V and 9 bases at J, with 17 bases in the middle.

J is TRBJ2-1 and V is TRBV29-1; D is unclear. There are 16 residues in the CDR3. With 5 bases removed from V and 14 bases from J, the gap between germline ends came to 31 bases. Germline-derived CDR1 and CDR2 are SQVTM and ANQGSEA. CDR3 loop: CSVPLSSNELLRVKFF. The DNA of the CDR3 is TGCAGCGTTCCCCTCTCGTCTAACGAGCTCCTAAGGGTAAAGTTCTTC.

The V gene is TRBV9, the J gene TRBJ2-3, with D unclear. The CDR3 totals 13 residues. The ends were cut back, 4 bases at V and 3 bases at J, with 9 bases in the middle. Germline V gene data show CDR1 as SGDLS and CDR2 as YYNGEE. CDR3 in DNA: TGTGCCAGCAGCTCCTTAACTACAGATACGCAGTATTTT. Encoded protein: CASSSLTTDTQYF.

This clone occurred a few times. V and J are TRBV2 and TRBJ2-3; 9 nucleotides line up with TRBD2. Germline-derived CDR1 and CDR2 are SNHLY and FYNNEI. The trim removed 3 bases at V and 6 bases at J, leaving 13 bases unmatched. There are 17 residues in the CDR3. CDR3 DNA: TGTGCCAGCAGTGAGTGGCGGGGGGGAACGTCAGCGGATACGCAGTATTTT. Translating it yields CASSEWRGGTSADTQYF.

The genes are TRBV6-5 and TRBJ2-7; TRBD1 might be the D (5 bases). CDR1 and CDR2 (germline): MNHEY, SVGAGI. This CDR3 comprises 13 residues. The ends were cut back, 8 bases at V and 0 bases at J, with 11 bases in the middle. The CDR3: CASLDTSSYEQYF. In nucleotides, the CDR3 is TGTGCCAGCCTGGACACGAGCTCCTACGAGCAGTACTTC.

This chain links TRBV5-6 with TRBJ2-3; TRBD1 agrees at 7 bases. The germline V gene encodes CDR1 SGHDT and CDR2 YYEEEE. The CDR3 has 15 amino acids. V lost 3 bases to trimming and J lost 4 bases; unmatched junction nucleotides: 8. This chain's CDR3 is CASSWATGRPDTQYF. The CDR3, as DNA: TGTGCCAGCAGCTGGGCGACAGGGCGCCCAGATACGCAGTATTTT.

V gene TRBV13 combines with J gene TRBJ2-3; no clear D gene. V was pared by 4 bases and J by 5 bases, with 16 bases between. Germline lookup yields CDR1 PRHDT and CDR2 FYEKMQ (reference sequence). The CDR3 runs to 15 residues. CDR3 sequence: CASSSTTDHEDTQYF. CDR3 nucleotide sequence: TGTGCCAGCAGCTCCACGACGGACCACGAAGATACGCAGTATTTT.

This clone appeared once. The rearrangement uses TRBV11-2 and TRBJ2-1, with unresolved D. This CDR3 comprises 14 residues. The germline gives CDR1 SGHAT, CDR2 FQNNGV. V was pared by 2 bases and J by 4 bases, with 9 bases between. The CDR3 loop is CASSLRSVYNEQFF. The CDR3 coding sequence is TGTGCCAGCAGCTTAAGGTCGGTGTACAATGAGCAGTTCTTC. Full variable domain (outside the CDR3, taken from reference TRBV11-2 and TRBJ2-1): EAGVAQSPRYKIIEKRQSVAFWCNPISGHATLYWYQQILGQGPKLLIQFQNNGVVDDSQLPKDRFSAERLKGVDSTLKIQPAKLEDSAVYLCASSLRSVYNEQFFGPGTRLTVL.

This clone has only a few counts. The chain recombines TRBV30 with TRBJ1-1; D possibly corresponds to TRBD1 (5 bases). Trimming stripped 1 base from V and 7 bases from J, with 10 bases between. The CDR3 is made up of 12 amino acids. Germline V gene sequence: CDR1 GTSNPN, CDR2 SVGIG (reference sequence). CDR3 region: CAWSAGDSEAFF. In DNA form, the CDR3 reads TGTGCCTGGAGTGCGGGAGACAGTGAAGCTTTCTTT.

The chain has TRBV29-1 and TRBJ1-4; D uncertain. V was cut by 7 bases and J by 0 bases, with 9 bases left in between. The CDR3 length is 13 residues. The germline V gene encodes CDR1 SQVTM and CDR2 ANQGSEA. In DNA, the CDR3 is TGCAGCGCGATAGTGGCAACTAATGAAAAACTGTTTTTT. This gives the protein CSAIVATNEKLFF.

The rearrangement uses TRBV29-1 and TRBJ2-7; D gene ambiguous. Germline CDR1 is SQVTM and CDR2 is ANQGSEA. This CDR3 has 14 amino acids. V shed 7 bases and J shed 0 bases, with 16 bases lying between them. For the CDR3, the DNA is TGCAGCGCGATCCCCGTTGGCACCTCCTACGAGCAGTACTTC. As protein: CSAIPVGTSYEQYF.

This clone was detected a few times. The rearrangement uses TRBV29-1 and TRBJ2-2, with 8 bases fitting TRBD1. The germline V gene encodes CDR1 SQVTM and CDR2 ANQGSEA. With 1 base clipped from V and 6 bases from J, the junction kept 10 bases outside the gene matches. This CDR3 spans 16 amino acids. CDR3 coding DNA: TGCAGCGTTGAAGCACCCACAGGGGGTCGAGCCGGGGAGCTGTTTTTT. It specifies CSVEAPTGGRAGELFF.

V is TRBV27 and J is TRBJ2-5; D is unresolved. This CDR3 is built from 11 residues. The germline CDR1 and CDR2 sequences are MNHEY and SMNVEV (reference sequence). Trimming left V 8 bases short and J 5 bases short, with 9 bases between. CDR3 nucleotide sequence: TGTGCCAGCGCCTCGTCCGAGACCCAGTACTTC. Translated, it gives CASASSETQYF.

As to this clone: Sequence at one end of the junction differs from germline and may be a read error. The rearrangement uses TRBV5-1 and TRBJ1-1; D is uncertain. Germline CDR1 is SGHRS and CDR2 is YFSETQ. The CDR3 runs 13 residues. Here the CDR3 reads CASSLAGNIEAFF. The DNA of the CDR3 is TGCGCCAGCAGCTTGGCGGGGAACATTGAAGCTTTCTTT. Filled out from reference TRBV5-1 and TRBJ1-1, the complete variable domain reads KAGVTQTPRYLIKTRGQQVTLSCSPISGHRSVSWYQQTPGQGLQFLFEYFSETQRNKGNFPGRFSGRQFSNSRSEMNVSTLELGDSALYLCASSLAGNIEAFFGQGTRLTVV.

This clone was detected only a few times. The V call is TRBV5-6, the J call TRBJ1-1; 9 bases are shared with TRBD1. V gave up 7 bases and J gave up 11 bases; unmatched junction bases: 6. This CDR3 has 11 residues. CDR1 and CDR2 (germline): SGHDT, YYEEEE. As DNA, the CDR3 is TGTGCCAGCGGGGGACAGGGTGGCGCTTTCTTT. As protein: CASGGQGGAFF.

In its sample, this clone was seen a few times. The V and J genes are TRBV5-1 and TRBJ2-1; 7 bases line up with TRBD1. J gave up 6 bases and V 4 bases, and 7 bases lay outside the gene matches. Germline V gene lookup returns CDR1 SGHRS and CDR2 YFSETQ. The CDR3 runs to 14 residues. CDR3 protein: CASSRQGRGNEQFF. The DNA of the CDR3 is TGCGCCAGCAGCAGACAGGGTAGGGGCAATGAGCAGTTCTTC. The variable domain in full, completed from reference TRBV5-1 and TRBJ2-1, reads KAGVTQTPRYLIKTRGQQVTLSCSPISGHRSVSWYQQTPGQGLQFLFEYFSETQRNKGNFPGRFSGRQFSNSRSEMNVSTLELGDSALYLCASSRQGRGNEQFFGPGTRLTVL.

The chain joins TRBV27 to TRBJ2-7; D remains ambiguous. Germline values: CDR1 MNHEY, CDR2 SMNVEV (reference sequence). V was clipped by 2 bases and J by 6 bases, with 14 bases between them. There are 14 residues in the CDR3. CDR3: CASSLGEGLGEQYF. DNA of the CDR3: TGTGCCAGCAGTTTAGGGGAAGGTCTAGGCGAGCAGTACTTC.

This sequence joins TRBV5-1 and TRBJ2-1; D is unclear. V was pared by 1 base and J by 3 bases, with 8 bases between. The CDR3 consists of 14 residues. The germline V gene has CDR1 SGHRS and CDR2 YFSETQ. The CDR3, as DNA: TGCGCCAGCAGCTTGCTGGAAAACTACAATGAGCAGTTCTTC. Translating it yields CASSLLENYNEQFF.

The rearrangement links TRBV15 to TRBJ2-3; unclear D gene. This CDR3 is 14 amino acids long. The germline V and J ends were trimmed by 1 base and 1 base, with 6 bases remaining between them. Germline CDR1 reads LNHNV; CDR2 reads YYDKDF (reference sequence). The CDR3 DNA is TGTGCCACCAGCAGAGGATTGGGCACAGATACGCAGTATTTT. Encoded protein: CATSRGLGTDTQYF.

The chain has TRBV7-9 and TRBJ2-4, with D maybe TRBD1 (6 bases). The V end lost 5 bases, the J end lost 4 bases, and 12 bases lay between the germline ends. The CDR3 runs to 14 residues. The germline gives CDR1 SEHNR, CDR2 FQNEAQ (reference sequence). CDR3 residues: CASSRMDRKNIQYF. DNA of the CDR3: TGTGCCAGCAGCCGGATGGACAGAAAAAACATTCAGTACTTC.

This chain uses TRBV7-3 with TRBJ2-5; D is uncertain. This CDR3 has 11 amino acids. Trimming stripped 5 bases from V and 2 bases from J, with 3 bases between. The germline V gene has CDR1 SGHTA and CDR2 FQGTGA. The CDR3 DNA is TGTGCCAGCAGCCTTCAAGAGACCCAGTACTTC. Translating it yields CASSLQETQYF.

A single count supports this clone. The chain carries TRBV4-1 and TRBJ2-5; 9 bases agree with TRBD1. Unmatched junction bases numbered 6, after V lost 8 bases and J lost 8 bases. This CDR3 is 12 amino acids long. Germline V gene sequence: CDR1 MGHRA, CDR2 YSYEKL. CDR3 DNA sequence: TGCGCCAGCCGGGGACAGGGAGGCACCCAGTACTTC. It yields the protein CASRGQGGTQYF.

The chain is built from TRBV4-3 and TRBJ2-1; D gene unclear. Germline V gives CDR1 LGHNA, CDR2 YSLEER. Trimming took off 1 base at V and 8 bases at J, with 6 bases between the two ends. This CDR3 is built from 12 residues. The CDR3 here is CASSQASDEQFF. The CDR3 DNA is TGCGCCAGCAGCCAAGCTTCGGATGAGCAGTTCTTC.

This clone has only a few counts. V and J are TRBV6-5 and TRBJ2-1, with D perhaps matching TRBD2 (5 bases). The CDR3 runs 10 residues. Trimming shortened V by 11 bases and J by 7 bases, and 9 bases separated the two germline ends. CDR1 and CDR2 (germline): MNHEY, SVGAGI. CDR3 sequence reads: CAAGGNEQFF. The CDR3 DNA is TGTGCCGCGGGTGGGAATGAGCAGTTCTTC.

The chain recombines TRBV27 with TRBJ2-6; D ambiguous. V lost 6 bases, J lost 0 bases, and 9 bases lay in between. Per germline, CDR1 MNHEY and CDR2 SMNVEV (reference sequence). The CDR3 contains 15 residues. This CDR3 is CASRSGISGANVLTF. CDR3 nucleotide sequence: TGTGCCAGCAGAAGTGGTATCTCTGGGGCCAACGTCCTGACTTTC.